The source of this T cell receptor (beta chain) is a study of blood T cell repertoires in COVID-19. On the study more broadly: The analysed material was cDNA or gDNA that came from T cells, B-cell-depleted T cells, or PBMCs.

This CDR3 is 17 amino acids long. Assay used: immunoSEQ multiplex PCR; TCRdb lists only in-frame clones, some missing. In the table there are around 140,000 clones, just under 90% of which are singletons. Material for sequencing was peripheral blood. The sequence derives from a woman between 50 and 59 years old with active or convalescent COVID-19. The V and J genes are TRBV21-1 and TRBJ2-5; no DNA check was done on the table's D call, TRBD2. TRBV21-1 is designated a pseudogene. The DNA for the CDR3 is TGTGCCAGCAGCGGGAGGCTCGTGGCGGAGCCTCAAGAGACCCAGTACTTC. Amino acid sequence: CASSGRLVAEPQETQYF.